The clone carrying this T cell receptor beta chain was recorded a few times. These data come from a study of blood T cell repertoires in COVID-19. Overall study context: The study drew acute and convalescent COVID-19 samples from the United States, Italy and Spain. From T cells, B-cell-depleted T cells, or PBMCs came the material, which was cDNA or gDNA.

The junction had 4 bases not matched to a gene; V was cut back by 4 bases and J by 1 base. CDR3 size: 15 residues. Germline loops: CDR1 KGHDR, CDR2 SFDVKD. Methods used by the authors: The authors estimated nucleated cell counts from reference gene primer amplification. TCRdb keeps only in-frame clones here, not all; method: immunoSEQ multiplex PCR. That table furnishes V, J and clone size, whereas the DNA furnished D and trimming. The table shows around 200,000 clones, with approximately 79% occurring only once. The chain joins TRBV24-1 to TRBJ1-1, with TRBD1 identical over 8 bases. The clonotype comes from a middle-aged man who had recovered from COVID-19. Sequencing was carried out using peripheral blood. DNA for the CDR3: TGTGCCACCAGTGACCCCGGACAGGGGAACACTGAAGCTTTCTTT. Protein sequence: CATSDPGQGNTEAFF.